This TCR beta chain was profiled in a study of CD8 T cells in Susac syndrome. With respect to this clonotype: The antigen is not known.

CDR3 length: 17 amino acids. The germline V gene has CDR1 MNHEY and CDR2 SVGEGT. Trimming cost V 6 bases and J 10 bases, with 28 bases left between them. Findings and caveats of the study: Individuals included in the TCR sequencing and HLA analysis were acknowledged by the study to be relatively few in number.

When the RNA was reverse transcribed, random hexamers were used with an input of about 0.45 to 1 ug. TCRdb fed the immunoSEQ multiplex PCR reads into MiXCR, producing one record per CDR3 protein. The data contain about 160,000 distinct CDR3 sequences, 92% of them singletons. J is TRBJ1-5 and V is TRBV6-2 or TRBV6-3; D not certain. The sequence was collected from a human donor in good health. The sequenced sample was CD4+ T cells from PBMCs. The CDR3 region is CASRGPAATGLLGPQHF. CDR3 coding DNA: TGTGCCAGCAGGGGTCCAGCTGCTACGGGTCTCTTGGGACCCCAGCATTTT.